The present entry profiles one T cell receptor (beta chain) with its context. Its antigen is not identified. The data were obtained in a study of vaccination effects on CD4 cells after COVID-19. Broader study findings: Whether induced by infection or by vaccine, clones showed marked clonal contraction late after vaccination.

The germline V gene has CDR1 SGHRS and CDR2 YFSETQ. This CDR3 is 15 amino acids long. V lost 0 bases and J 3 bases, leaving 10 bases between the germline ends. Sequencing was performed with immunoSEQ multiplex PCR; in TCRdb, only in-frame clones are kept and a portion is missing. The data hold approximately 58,000 clones, with more than 60% observed a single time. Upon completion of under eleven days in culture, CD4+ T cells were isolated. The authors exchanged half the medium for IL-2 medium on days 3 and 7. The chain employs TRBV5-1 and TRBJ1-5; maybe TRBD1 (6 bases). Sequenced here: CD4+ T cells from PBMCs cultured without peptide, sampled before COVID-19 vaccination. This TCR was sampled from a human donor who received a COVID-19 vaccine. The CDR3 sequence: CASSLGTVDNQPQHF. The CDR3 region has the DNA TGCGCCAGCAGCTTGGGGACAGTAGACAATCAGCCCCAGCATTTT.